The 28 T cell receptor beta chains below come from one sample, sequenced in a study of T cells in tuberculosis. The method was immunoSEQ multiplex PCR; TCRdb's version includes in-frame clones alone and lacks a portion of them. This table has roughly 35,000 clones, 91% appearing once. What was sequenced was PBMCs. The receptors shown here come from a donor aged 10-29 years with latent tuberculosis or without tuberculosis infection.

V usage is TRBV5-1 and J usage is TRBJ2-1; 7 bases match TRBD1. Germline assignment: CDR1 SGHRS and CDR2 YFSETQ. The CDR3 totals 13 residues. V lost 0 bases and J lost 9; bases outside the gene matches: 3. CDR3 in amino acids: CASSLAPGGEQFF. CDR3 DNA sequence: TGCGCCAGCAGCTTGGCCCCAGGGGGTGAGCAGTTCTTC.

This sequence joins TRBV30 and TRBJ1-4, with 9 bases matching TRBD1. Germline assignment: CDR1 GTSNPN and CDR2 SVGIG (reference sequence). J gave up 7 bases and V 2 bases, and 8 bases lay outside the gene matches. This CDR3 contains 15 residues. CDR3 nucleotides: TGTGCCTGGAGTTTCCGGGACAGGGACCTTGAAAAACTGTTTTTT. This translates into CAWSFRDRDLEKLFF.

The chain couples TRBV10-3 to TRBJ2-1; 10 bases are shared with TRBD1. The CDR3 is 14 residues long. From germline, CDR1 is ENHRY and CDR2 SYGVKD. V lost 0 bases and J lost 8; bases outside the gene matches: 1. The CDR3 reads CAISESDRGHEQFF. CDR3 nucleotides: TGTGCCATCAGTGAGTCAGACAGGGGGCATGAGCAGTTCTTC.

The chain couples TRBV5-1 to TRBJ2-5; TRBD2 matches at 7 bases. V was pared by 2 bases and J by 1 base, with 11 bases of the junction left unmatched. CDR3 length: 17 amino acids. CDR1 SGHRS and CDR2 YFSETQ come from the germline V gene. CDR3 sequence (DNA): TGCGCCAGCAGCTTATCCCGGGCAGGGAGGGTCCAAGAGACCCAGTACTTC. This translates into CASSLSRAGRVQETQYF.

The gene calls are TRBV30 and TRBJ1-4; maybe TRBD1 (6 bases). V lost 3 bases, J lost 5 bases, and 16 bases lay in between. Germline V gene sequence: CDR1 GTSNPN, CDR2 SVGIG (reference sequence). The CDR3 sequence is 15 residues long. The CDR3 bases are TGTGCCTGGAGCAGCGGACAGCTAATGAATGAAAAACTGTTTTTT. This codes for CAWSSGQLMNEKLFF.

The V gene is TRBV5-8, the J gene TRBJ2-3; the match to TRBD1 covers 7 bases. Trimming cost V 6 bases and J 0 bases; bases outside gene matches: 7. This CDR3 spans 15 amino acids. The germline CDR1 and CDR2 sequences are SGHTS and YDEGEE. CDR3 amino acids: CASTLDRASTDTQYF. CDR3 bases: TGTGCCAGCACCCTAGACAGGGCTAGCACAGATACGCAGTATTTT. Variable domain in full (rest from reference TRBV5-8 and TRBJ2-3): EAGVTQSPTHLIKTRGQQATLRCSPISGHTSVYWYQQALGLGLQFLLWYDEGEERNRGNFPPRFSGRQFPNYSSELNVNALELEDSALYLCASTLDRASTDTQYFGPGTRLTVL.

This chain connects TRBV7-9 to TRBJ2-7; 7 bases map to TRBD1. Unmatched junction bases numbered 3, after V lost 5 bases and J lost 2 bases. Germline CDR1 SEHNR, CDR2 FQNEAQ (reference sequence). This CDR3 spans 13 amino acids. This CDR3 reads CASSTRGTYEQYF. In DNA form, the CDR3 reads TGTGCCAGCAGCACCAGGGGGACCTACGAGCAGTACTTC. The full variable domain, completed using reference TRBV7-9 and TRBJ2-7, is DTGVSQNPRHKITKRGQNVTFRCDPISEHNRLYWYRQTLGQGPEFLTYFQNEAQLEKSRLLSDRFSAERPKGSFSTLEIQRTEQGDSAMYLCASSTRGTYEQYFGPGTRLTVT.

This clone was seen just once. The rearrangement joins TRBV6-5 to TRBJ2-1; 10 bases are a match to TRBD2. There are 14 residues in the CDR3. The V gene's germline CDR1 is MNHEY and CDR2 SVGAGI. Losses at the gene ends were 8 bases for V and 10 bases for J; bases not matched to a gene: 11. CDR3 DNA: TGTGCCAGCTTCGGGATAGCGGGAGGAAAGGAGCAGTTCTTC. This gives the protein CASFGIAGGKEQFF.

V gene TRBV28 combines with J gene TRBJ2-7; D perhaps matches TRBD1 (6 bases). Trimming pared 1 base from V and 5 bases from J, leaving 6 bases between. CDR1 and CDR2 from the germline V gene are MDHEN and SYDVKM. This CDR3 has 12 amino acids. The CDR3 DNA is TGTGCCAGCAGTTTATACAGGGACGAGCAGTACTTC. Translation gives CASSLYRDEQYF.

CDR3: CASSLERADYGYTF. For the CDR3, the DNA is TGCGCCAGCAGCTTGGAGCGGGCCGACTATGGCTACACCTTC. The rearrangement joins TRBV5-1 to TRBJ1-2; D gene unclear. The germline V gene has CDR1 SGHRS and CDR2 YFSETQ. This CDR3 is built from 14 residues. The V end lost 0 bases, the J end lost 3 bases, and 9 bases lay between the germline ends.

The chain combines TRBV28 with TRBJ2-3; 10 bases map to TRBD2. Germline V gene lookup returns CDR1 MDHEN and CDR2 SYDVKM. Trimming took 8 bases from V and 8 from J; bases not matched to a gene: 19. The length of the CDR3 is 17 residues. This chain's CDR3 is CASPPLMASGSTGTQYF. The CDR3 nucleotides read TGTGCCAGCCCCCCCCTTATGGCTAGCGGGAGTACGGGTACGCAGTATTTT. The entire variable domain, with the rest obtained from reference TRBV28 and TRBJ2-3, is as follows: DVKVTQSSRYLVKRTGEKVFLECVQDMDHENMFWYRQDPGLGLRLIYFSYDVKMKEKGDIPEGYSVSREKKERFSLILESASTNQTSMYLCASPPLMASGSTGTQYFGPGTRLTVL.

This chain connects TRBV19 to TRBJ2-1; possible D gene TRBD2, 5 bases. Trimming took off 2 bases at V and 4 bases at J, with 9 bases between the two ends. This CDR3 is built from 14 residues. The V gene's germline CDR1 is LNHDA and CDR2 SQIVND (reference sequence). This chain's CDR3 is CASSIYEGYNEQFF. As DNA, the CDR3 is TGTGCCAGTAGTATATATGAGGGTTACAATGAGCAGTTCTTC.

The V and J genes are TRBV28 and TRBJ2-5; 7 bases agree with TRBD1. Germline CDR1 and CDR2: MDHEN and SYDVKM. The CDR3 consists of 14 residues. V trimming: 9 bases; J trimming: 5 bases; junction bases outside the gene matches: 12. Here the CDR3 reads CASSDSKGAETQYF. CDR3 DNA sequence: TGTGCCAGTTCTGACTCCAAGGGGGCTGAGACCCAGTACTTC.

V is TRBV27 and J is TRBJ2-7; tentative D call: TRBD1 (6 bases). CDR1 and CDR2 (germline): MNHEY, SMNVEV (reference sequence). This CDR3 has 14 amino acids. The V end was cut by 3 bases, the J end by 1 base, with 10 bases between. The DNA for the CDR3 is TGTGCCAGCAGTTTTGCGGACAGTTCCTACGAGCAGTACTTC. Amino acid sequence: CASSFADSSYEQYF.

This chain joins TRBV4-2 and TRBJ1-2; D may be TRBD1 (6 bases). In germline, CDR1 is LGHNA, CDR2 YNFKEQ. The germline V and J ends were trimmed by 6 bases and 5 bases, with 19 bases remaining between them. This CDR3 has 15 residues. The CDR3 loop reads CASSPLENRVYGYTF. CDR3 nucleotide sequence: TGTGCCAGCAGTCCTCTCGAGAACAGGGTTTATGGCTACACCTTC.

CDR3 bases: TGTGCCACCAGTTTTCGTAGGGGGAATCAGCCCCAGCATTTT. The encoded protein is CATSFRRGNQPQHF. The genes are TRBV15 and TRBJ1-5, with a tentative D call TRBD1 (6 bases). V lost 6 bases to trimming and J lost 4 bases, with 13 bases between them. Germline CDR1 LNHNV, CDR2 YYDKDF (reference sequence). This CDR3 is 14 amino acids long.

The chain joins TRBV9 to TRBJ1-2, with 7 bases fitting TRBD1. Per germline, CDR1 SGDLS and CDR2 YYNGEE. The CDR3 extends over 15 amino acids. The ends lost 3 bases at V and 0 bases at J; junction bases unmatched: 5. Here the CDR3 reads CASSGRDRSNYGYTF. DNA of the CDR3: TGTGCCAGCAGCGGTAGGGACAGATCTAACTATGGCTACACCTTC.

The rearrangement joins TRBV7-7 to TRBJ2-1; possible D gene TRBD1, 6 bases. Trimming took 0 bases from V and 3 from J, leaving 15 bases between them. The germline CDR1 and CDR2 sequences are SSHAT and FNYEAQ (reference sequence). The CDR3 runs 17 residues. CDR3 nucleotides: TGTGCCAGCAGCTTAGCTAGGGACATTGTGGGCTACAATGAGCAGTTCTTC. This codes for CASSLARDIVGYNEQFF. Full variable domain (remainder filled in from reference TRBV7-7 and TRBJ2-1): GAGVSQSPRYKVTKRGQDVTLRCDPISSHATLYWYQQALGQGPEFLTYFNYEAQPDKSGLPSDRFSAERPEGSISTLTIQRTEQRDSAMYRCASSLARDIVGYNEQFFGPGTRLTVL.

The rearrangement uses TRBV28 and TRBJ2-7, with D tentatively TRBD2 (7 bases). V was pared by 2 bases and J by 6 bases, with 14 bases between. The germline gives CDR1 MDHEN, CDR2 SYDVKM. The CDR3 sequence is 14 residues long. DNA for the CDR3: TGTGCCAGCAGTTTAGCGGGGGCCCTCCCCGAGCAGTACTTC. Its translation is CASSLAGALPEQYF. The full variable domain, completed using reference TRBV28 and TRBJ2-7, is DVKVTQSSRYLVKRTGEKVFLECVQDMDHENMFWYRQDPGLGLRLIYFSYDVKMKEKGDIPEGYSVSREKKERFSLILESASTNQTSMYLCASSLAGALPEQYFGPGTRLTVT.

This clone was recorded only once. The genes are TRBV6-5 and TRBJ2-1, with 11 bases identical to TRBD1. Looked up from germline, CDR1 is MNHEY and CDR2 is SVGAGI. V lost 6 bases and J lost 7; bases outside the gene matches: 8. The CDR3 is made up of 15 amino acids. CDR3 nucleotide sequence: TGTGCCAGCAGACCCGGACAGGGGGCTTTAAATGAGCAGTTCTTC. It specifies CASRPGQGALNEQFF.

The V and J genes are TRBV19 and TRBJ1-1; D possibly corresponds to TRBD1 (6 bases). Germline CDR1 LNHDA, CDR2 SQIVND (reference sequence). The V end lost 6 bases, the J end lost 3 bases, and 23 bases lay between the germline ends. CDR3 size: 17 residues. The CDR3 reads CASRDLWGRFMDTEAFF. DNA of the CDR3: TGTGCCAGTAGGGATTTGTGGGGGCGCTTCATGGACACTGAAGCTTTCTTT.

The sample holds one count of this clone. V gene TRBV5-8 combines with J gene TRBJ2-7, with D unclear. In germline, CDR1 is SGHTS, CDR2 YDEGEE. The CDR3 spans 13 residues. The V end was cut by 4 bases, the J end by 4 bases, with 12 bases between. The CDR3 nucleotides are TGTGCCAGCAGCACGATACAGAAGTACGAGCAGTACTTC. It is translated as CASSTIQKYEQYF.

The genes are TRBV19 and TRBJ1-6; D may be TRBD1 (6 bases). V was trimmed by 6 bases and J by 8 bases, leaving 17 bases between them. There are 15 residues in the CDR3. Germline V gene data show CDR1 as LNHDA and CDR2 as SQIVND (reference sequence). In DNA, the CDR3 is TGTGCCAGTAGCCAACAGGGCTCCCTTGATTCACCCCTCCACTTT. Amino acids: CASSQQGSLDSPLHF.

This chain links TRBV4-2 with TRBJ2-3; TRBD2 matches at 8 bases. This CDR3 is 16 amino acids long. Trimming removed 1 base from V and 4 bases from J; junction bases left unmatched: 7. CDR1 and CDR2 (germline): LGHNA, YNFKEQ. The CDR3 DNA sequence: TGTGCCAGCAGCCAAGGAGGGGGACTAGTCCCAGATACGCAGTATTTT. As protein: CASSQGGGLVPDTQYF.

The chain couples TRBV15 to TRBJ1-2; TRBD1 matches 7 bases. Germline-derived CDR1 and CDR2 are LNHNV and YYDKDF (reference sequence). V dropped 1 base and J dropped 6; count of bases not matched to a gene: 11. The CDR3 extends over 16 amino acids. The CDR3 bases are TGTGCCACCAGCAGAGCAACGACACAGGGGCTCGATGGCTACACCTTC. As protein: CATSRATTQGLDGYTF.

This chain uses TRBV19 with TRBJ2-3; tentatively, D is TRBD2 (6 bases). Germline-derived CDR1 and CDR2 are LNHDA and SQIVND (reference sequence). V was clipped by 3 bases and J by 3 bases, with 13 bases between them. The CDR3 has 15 residues. The CDR3 region is CASSMVSGRTDTQYF. Written as DNA, the CDR3 is TGTGCCAGTAGTATGGTCTCCGGGAGAACAGATACGCAGTATTTT.

The chain links TRBV4-2 to TRBJ2-7; 7 positions agree with TRBD1. CDR1 LGHNA and CDR2 YNFKEQ come from the germline V gene. Losses at the gene ends were 4 bases for V and 3 bases for J; bases not matched to a gene: 9. The CDR3 contains 15 residues. The CDR3 DNA is TGTGCCAGCAGCCTTTGGGGACAGTCCAACTACGAGCAGTACTTC. Protein product: CASSLWGQSNYEQYF.

The chain uses TRBV4-3 and TRBJ2-3; 8 positions match TRBD1. In germline, CDR1 is LGHNA, CDR2 YSLEER. V was clipped by 0 bases and J by 6 bases; unmatched bases: 11. There are 17 residues in the CDR3. The CDR3 coding sequence is TGCGCCAGCAGCCAAGAAAGGGTCGGGACAGGCCTTGATACGCAGTATTTT. It encodes CASSQERVGTGLDTQYF.